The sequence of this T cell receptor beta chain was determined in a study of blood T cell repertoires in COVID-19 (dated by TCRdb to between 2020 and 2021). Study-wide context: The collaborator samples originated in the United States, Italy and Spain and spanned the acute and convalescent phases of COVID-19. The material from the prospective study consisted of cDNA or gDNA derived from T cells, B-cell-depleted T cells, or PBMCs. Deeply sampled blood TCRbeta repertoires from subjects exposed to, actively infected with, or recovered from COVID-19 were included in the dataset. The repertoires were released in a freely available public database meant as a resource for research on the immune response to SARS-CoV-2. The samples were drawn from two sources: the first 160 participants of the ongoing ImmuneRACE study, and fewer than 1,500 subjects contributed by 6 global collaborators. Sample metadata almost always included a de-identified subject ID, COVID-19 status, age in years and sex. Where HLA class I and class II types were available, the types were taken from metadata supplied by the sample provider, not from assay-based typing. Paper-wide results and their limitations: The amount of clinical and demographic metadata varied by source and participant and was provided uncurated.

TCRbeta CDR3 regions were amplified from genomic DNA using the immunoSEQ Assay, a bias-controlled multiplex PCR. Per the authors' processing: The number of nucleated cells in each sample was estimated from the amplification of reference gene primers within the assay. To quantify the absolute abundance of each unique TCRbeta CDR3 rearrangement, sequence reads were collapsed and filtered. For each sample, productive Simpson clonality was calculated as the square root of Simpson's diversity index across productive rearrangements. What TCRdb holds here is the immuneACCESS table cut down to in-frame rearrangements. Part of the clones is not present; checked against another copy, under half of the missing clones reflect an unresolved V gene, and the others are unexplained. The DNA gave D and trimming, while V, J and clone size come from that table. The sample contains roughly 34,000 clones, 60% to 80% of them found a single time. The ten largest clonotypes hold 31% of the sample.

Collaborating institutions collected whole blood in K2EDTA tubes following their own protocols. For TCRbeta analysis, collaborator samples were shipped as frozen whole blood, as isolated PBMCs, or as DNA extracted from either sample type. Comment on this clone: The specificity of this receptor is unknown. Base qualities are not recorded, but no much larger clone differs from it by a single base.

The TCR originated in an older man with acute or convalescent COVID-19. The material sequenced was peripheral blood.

Here the CDR3 is given as CASSRGLAGGKYQETQYF. The base sequence is TGTGCCAGCAGCCGGGGACTAGCGGGGGGAAAGTACCAAGAGACCCAGTACTTC. The chain is assembled from TRBV5-4 and TRBJ2-5; 15 bases in between match TRBD2. From the cysteine up to the phenylalanine, the CDR3 has a length of 18 residues. Solely the CDR3 DNA is kept, with 54 bases framed from the first base. For this chain, trimming is 4 bases at the V end and 0 bases at the J end, and the number of junction bases without a gene match is 7. From a lookup of the germline V gene (reference sequence), CDR1 and CDR2 are SGHNT and YYREEE.